The text below deals with one T cell receptor beta chain. This sample is drawn from a study of blood T cell repertoires in COVID-19. Study-wide background: COVID-19 samples from acute and convalescent phases originated in the United States, Italy and Spain. PBMCs, B-cell-depleted T cells, or T cells provided the cDNA or gDNA that made up the material.

Original analysis: Researchers report that nucleated cell counts were estimated from reference gene primer amplification. Only in-frame clones appear in the TCRdb table, and some are missing; sequencing was by immunoSEQ multiplex PCR. V, J and clone size reflect that table, while D and trimming were determined from the DNA. The sample has some 190,000 clones, 80% to 90% seen once. The V and J ends lost 4 bases and 3 bases, in that order; junction bases with no gene match: 4. The V gene's germline CDR1 is LGHDT and CDR2 YNNKEL (reference sequence). This CDR3 spans 14 amino acids. The sequence derives from a man younger than 30 with active or convalescent COVID-19. The sample taken for sequencing was peripheral blood. V usage is TRBV3-1 (or the pseudogene TRBV3-2) and J usage is TRBJ2-3; 7 bases are shared with TRBD2. As DNA, the CDR3 is TGTGCCAGCAGCCGAACGGGACTAACAGATACGCAGTATTTT. This sequence encodes CASSRTGLTDTQYF.